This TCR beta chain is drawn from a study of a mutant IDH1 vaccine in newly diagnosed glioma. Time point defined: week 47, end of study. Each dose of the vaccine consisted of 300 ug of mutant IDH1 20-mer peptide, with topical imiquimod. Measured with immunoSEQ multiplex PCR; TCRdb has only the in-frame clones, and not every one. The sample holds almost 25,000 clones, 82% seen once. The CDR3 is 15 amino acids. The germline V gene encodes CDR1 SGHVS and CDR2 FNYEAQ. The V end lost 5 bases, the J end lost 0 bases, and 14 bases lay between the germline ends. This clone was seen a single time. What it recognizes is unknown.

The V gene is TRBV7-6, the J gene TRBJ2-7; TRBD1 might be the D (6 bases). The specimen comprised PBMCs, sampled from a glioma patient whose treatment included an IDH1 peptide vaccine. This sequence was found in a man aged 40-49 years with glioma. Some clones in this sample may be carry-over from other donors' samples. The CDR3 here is CASSRTGHSSYEQYF. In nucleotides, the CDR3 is TGTGCCAGCAGCCGAACGGGACACAGCTCCTACGAGCAGTACTTC.